The sequence of this T cell receptor (beta chain) was determined in a study of technical replicates of blood from a handful of donors. The germline V gene encodes CDR1 MNHEY and CDR2 SVGAGI. V lost 6 bases to trimming and J lost 4 bases, with 12 bases between them. This CDR3 region has 13 residues. Only in-frame clones appear in the TCRdb table, and some are missing; sequencing was by immunoSEQ multiplex PCR. The repertoire holds around 57,000 clones, with 90% to 95% as singletons. Specimen: T cells isolated from PBMCs. The origin of this receptor is a human donor in good health. This chain uses TRBV6-5 with TRBJ1-2, with unresolved D. CDR3 in DNA: TGTGCCAGCAGGCCTACGGACTTCTATGGCTACACCTTC. Translating it yields CASRPTDFYGYTF.